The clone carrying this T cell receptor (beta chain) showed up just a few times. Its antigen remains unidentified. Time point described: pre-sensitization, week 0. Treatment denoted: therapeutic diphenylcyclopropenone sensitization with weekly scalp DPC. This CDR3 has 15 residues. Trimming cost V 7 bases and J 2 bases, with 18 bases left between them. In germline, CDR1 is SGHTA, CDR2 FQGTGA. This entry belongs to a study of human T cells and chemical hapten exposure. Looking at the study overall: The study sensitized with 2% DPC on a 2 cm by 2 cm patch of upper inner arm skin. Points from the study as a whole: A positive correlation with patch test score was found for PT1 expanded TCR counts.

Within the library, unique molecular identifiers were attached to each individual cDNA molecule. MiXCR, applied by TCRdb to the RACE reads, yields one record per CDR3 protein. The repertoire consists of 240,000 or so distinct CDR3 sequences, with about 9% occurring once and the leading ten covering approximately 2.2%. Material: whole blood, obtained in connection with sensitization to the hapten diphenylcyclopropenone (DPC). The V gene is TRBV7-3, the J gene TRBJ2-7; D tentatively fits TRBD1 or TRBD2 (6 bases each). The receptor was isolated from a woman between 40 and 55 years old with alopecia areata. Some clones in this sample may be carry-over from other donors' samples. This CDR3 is CASIGEGEDPYEQYF. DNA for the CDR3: TGTGCCAGCATCGGAGAGGGGGAGGATCCCTACGAGCAGTACTTC. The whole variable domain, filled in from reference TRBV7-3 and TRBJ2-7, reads GAGVSQTPSNKVTEKGKYVELRCDPISGHTALYWYRQSLGQGPEFLIYFQGTGAADDSGLPNDRFFAVRPEGSVSTLKIQRTERGDSAVYLCASIGEGEDPYEQYFGPGTRLTVT.